The 15 T cell receptor beta chains given below trace back to one sample, sequenced in a study of T cell changes during pregnancy in multiple sclerosis. The assay was immunoSEQ multiplex PCR, and TCRdb's table has in-frame clones only and misses some. Of roughly 35,000 clones listed, roughly 92% are singletons. Sequencing was performed on PBMCs (not recorded whether the cells were cultured). Receptors originate from a female donor with multiple sclerosis, enrolled in a pregnancy study.

This clone occurred a few times. This chain connects TRBV5-4 to TRBJ2-1; 16 bases fit TRBD2. The V gene's germline CDR1 is SGHNT and CDR2 YYREEE (reference sequence). CDR3 length: 17 residues. The V gene end was trimmed by 7 bases and the J gene end by 2 bases; junction bases not matched to a gene: 6. This CDR3 is CASRGTSGRGAYNEQFF. The DNA for the CDR3 is TGTGCCAGCCGCGGGACTAGCGGGAGGGGGGCCTACAATGAGCAGTTCTTC.

V is TRBV5-1 and J is TRBJ1-5; 7 positions agree with TRBD1. Losses at the gene ends were 3 bases for V and 6 bases for J; bases not matched to a gene: 6. The CDR3 runs 14 residues. From germline, CDR1 is SGHRS and CDR2 YFSETQ. CDR3 nucleotide sequence: TGCGCCAGCAGCTCGACAGGGACGGGTCAGCCCCAGCATTTT. Translated, it gives CASSSTGTGQPQHF.

This clone was observed once. The chain carries TRBV29-1 and TRBJ1-3, with D hard to call. Germline CDR1 SQVTM, CDR2 ANQGSEA. The CDR3 covers 11 residues. V dropped 3 bases and J dropped 1 base, with 1 base sitting between them. CDR3 in DNA: TGCAGCGTTGATTCTGGAAACACCATATATTTT. This encodes CSVDSGNTIYF.

This clone was counted once. The gene calls are TRBV6-1 and TRBJ1-2; 9 bases agree with TRBD1. CDR1 MNHNS and CDR2 SASEGT come from the germline V gene. The CDR3 has 16 residues. V shed 2 bases and J 4 bases; nucleotides not matched to a gene: 8. The DNA for the CDR3 is TGTGCCAGCAGTGAATTAGGGACAGGGAGAGGCTATGGCTACACCTTC. It translates to CASSELGTGRGYGYTF.

This sequence joins TRBV27 and TRBJ2-3; maybe TRBD1 (6 bases). CDR3 length: 14 amino acids. Germline V gene data show CDR1 as MNHEY and CDR2 as SMNVEV (reference sequence). V was shortened by 8 bases and J by 1 base, with 13 bases between the two germline ends. The chain's CDR3 is CASRMGHGTDTQYF. The CDR3 DNA follows: TGTGCCAGCCGGATGGGACACGGCACAGATACGCAGTATTTT.

This clone occurred once. This sequence joins TRBV7-9 and TRBJ1-2; 7 bases are a match to TRBD1. Losses at the gene ends were 5 bases for V and 6 bases for J; bases not matched to a gene: 9. Germline V lookup: CDR1 SEHNR, CDR2 FQNEAQ (reference sequence). The CDR3 loop spans 14 amino acids. The CDR3 nucleotides are TGTGCCAGCAGCCAGTCGACAGGGCTTGATGGCTACACCTTC. Protein sequence: CASSQSTGLDGYTF. The variable domain in full, completed from reference TRBV7-9 and TRBJ1-2, reads DTGVSQNPRHKITKRGQNVTFRCDPISEHNRLYWYRQTLGQGPEFLTYFQNEAQLEKSRLLSDRFSAERPKGSFSTLEIQRTEQGDSAMYLCASSQSTGLDGYTFGSGTRLTVV.

J is TRBJ1-1 and V is TRBV10-3; 10 bases align to TRBD1. The CDR3 has 16 residues. Germline V gene sequence: CDR1 ENHRY, CDR2 SYGVKD. V lost 1 base to trimming and J lost 4 bases; unmatched junction nucleotides: 6. The CDR3 bases are TGTGCCATCAGTGAGTTGGACAGGGGGGCGACCACTGAAGCTTTCTTT. Translation gives CAISELDRGATTEAFF.

The J gene is TRBJ2-7, the V gene TRBV6-5, with 10 nucleotides matching TRBD1. CDR1 MNHEY and CDR2 SVGAGI come from the germline V gene. There are 15 residues in the CDR3. V shed 1 base and J 4 bases; nucleotides not matched to a gene: 4. CDR3 region: CASSYLGQGIYEQYF. CDR3 in DNA: TGTGCCAGCAGTTACTTGGGACAGGGGATATACGAGCAGTACTTC.

The chain couples TRBV7-2 to TRBJ2-1; tentatively, D is TRBD1 (8 bases). CDR1 is SGHTA and CDR2 is FQGNSA in the germline V gene. CDR3 length: 16 amino acids. V shed 5 bases and J shed 2 bases, with 16 bases lying between them. Written as DNA, the CDR3 is TGTGCCAGCAGCGTAACAGGGGGAGGGACCTACAATGAGCAGTTCTTC. Amino acids: CASSVTGGGTYNEQFF.

The CDR3 spells CASSYDRENYGYTF. CDR3 DNA sequence: TGTGCCAGCAGCTACGACAGGGAGAACTATGGCTACACCTTC. V is TRBV7-2 and J is TRBJ1-2, with TRBD1 matching over 7 bases. V gave up 4 bases and J gave up 2 bases; unmatched junction bases: 4. The CDR3 consists of 14 residues. Looked up from germline, CDR1 is SGHTA and CDR2 is FQGNSA.

The chain joins TRBV7-9 to TRBJ2-7, with a tentative D call TRBD1 (5 bases). Germline V lookup: CDR1 SEHNR, CDR2 FQNEAQ (reference sequence). The V and J ends lost 5 bases and 6 bases respectively, with 17 bases between them. The CDR3 spans 14 residues. CDR3 in DNA: TGTGCCAGCAGCCCCCGACAGTCTAACTCCGAGCAGTACTTC. Amino acid sequence: CASSPRQSNSEQYF.

The rearrangement uses TRBV10-3 and TRBJ2-7; D tentatively reads TRBD1 or TRBD2 (5 bases each). V was clipped by 6 bases and J by 5 bases, with 20 bases between them. CDR3 size: 15 residues. Germline V gene data show CDR1 as ENHRY and CDR2 as SYGVKD. Written as DNA, the CDR3 is TGTGCCATCAGCGAGGGGCCTCCCTCCCCCCACGAGCAGTACTTC. It codes for CAISEGPPSPHEQYF.

The rearrangement joins TRBV7-2 to TRBJ1-1; D might be TRBD1 (6 bases). V gave up 6 bases and J gave up 1 base, with 15 bases separating them. Germline-derived CDR1 and CDR2 are SGHTA and FQGNSA. The CDR3 runs 15 residues. CDR3 coding DNA: TGTGCCAGCAGGGTTACAGGGTACGGGAACACTGAAGCTTTCTTT. Protein product: CASRVTGYGNTEAFF.

The rearrangement joins TRBV30 to TRBJ1-2; D remains ambiguous. The CDR3 consists of 15 residues. V lost 1 base and J 4 bases, leaving 16 bases between the germline ends. The germline gives CDR1 GTSNPN, CDR2 SVGIG (reference sequence). The CDR3 loop reads CAWSESEHPAYGYTF. In nucleotides, the CDR3 is TGTGCCTGGAGTGAATCCGAGCACCCCGCCTATGGCTACACCTTC.

CDR3 coding DNA: TGTGCCAGCAGCCCCCGGGGGGGGTTAAACACCGGGGAGCTGTTTTTT. It is translated as CASSPRGGLNTGELFF. This chain joins TRBV7-2 and TRBJ2-2; TRBD2 aligns across 8 bases. Per germline, CDR1 SGHTA and CDR2 FQGNSA. This CDR3 contains 16 residues. The junction had 7 bases not matched to a gene; V was cut back by 5 bases and J by 2 bases.